Sequencing of this TCR beta chain was carried out in a study of early T cells in non-severe SARS-CoV-2 infection. Across the whole study: Sequencing used unsorted whole-blood bulk RNA, so chains lack pairing.

Overall study findings and caveats: CD4 and private specificities were missed by VDJdb matching, which favored anti-spike CD8 responses.

This clonotype was found many times. Its antigen is undetermined. Attachment of unique molecular identifiers was made to individual cDNA molecules. MiXCR, run by TCRdb on the 5' RACE reads, gives a single entry per CDR3 protein. The sample lists fewer than 100,000 distinct CDR3 sequences, around 14% seen once, with approximately 2% in the top ten. The sequence came from an adult who was a healthcare worker with PCR-confirmed SARS-CoV-2 infection or an uninfected control (not recorded which). What was sequenced was whole blood.

The CDR3 sequence: CASSSGLQETQYF. In DNA form, the CDR3 reads TGTGCCAGCAGCTCGGGACTCCAAGAGACCCAGTACTTC. The rearrangement joins TRBV7-6 to TRBJ2-5, with D possibly TRBD2 on 6 matching bases. There are 13 residues in the CDR3. Germline assignment: CDR1 SGHVS and CDR2 FNYEAQ. V was trimmed by 4 bases and J by 1 base, leaving 7 bases between them.